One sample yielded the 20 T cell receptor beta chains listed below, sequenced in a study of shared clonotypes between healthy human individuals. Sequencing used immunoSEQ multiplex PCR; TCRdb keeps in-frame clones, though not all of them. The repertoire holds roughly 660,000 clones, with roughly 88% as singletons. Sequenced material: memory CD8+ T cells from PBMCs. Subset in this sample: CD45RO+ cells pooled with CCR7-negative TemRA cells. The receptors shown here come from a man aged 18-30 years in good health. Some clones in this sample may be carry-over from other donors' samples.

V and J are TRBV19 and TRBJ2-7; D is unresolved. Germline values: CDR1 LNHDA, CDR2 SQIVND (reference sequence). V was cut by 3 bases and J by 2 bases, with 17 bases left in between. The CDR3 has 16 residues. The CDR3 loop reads CASSIFLGPPPYEQYF. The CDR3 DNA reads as TGTGCCAGTAGTATCTTTCTGGGCCCGCCCCCCTACGAGCAGTACTTC.

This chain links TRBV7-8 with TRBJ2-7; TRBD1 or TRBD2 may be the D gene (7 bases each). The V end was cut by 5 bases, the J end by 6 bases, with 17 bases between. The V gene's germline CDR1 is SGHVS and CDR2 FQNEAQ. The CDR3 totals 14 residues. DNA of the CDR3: TGTGCCAGCAGCCCAGGGGGGGTAGGCAGCGAGCAGTACTTC. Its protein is CASSPGGVGSEQYF.

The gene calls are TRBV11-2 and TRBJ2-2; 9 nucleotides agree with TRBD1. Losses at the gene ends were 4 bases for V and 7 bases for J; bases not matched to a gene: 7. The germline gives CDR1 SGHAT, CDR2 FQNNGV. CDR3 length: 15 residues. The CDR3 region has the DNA TGTGCCAGCAGCTCATGGACAGGGGCTGGCGGGGAGCTGTTTTTT. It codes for CASSSWTGAGGELFF.

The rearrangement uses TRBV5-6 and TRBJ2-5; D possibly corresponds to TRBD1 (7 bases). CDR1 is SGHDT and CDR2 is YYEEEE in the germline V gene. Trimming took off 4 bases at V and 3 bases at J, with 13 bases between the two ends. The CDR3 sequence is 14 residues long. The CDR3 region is CASSRGTAKETQYF. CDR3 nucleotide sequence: TGTGCCAGCAGCCGGGGGACAGCCAAAGAGACCCAGTACTTC.

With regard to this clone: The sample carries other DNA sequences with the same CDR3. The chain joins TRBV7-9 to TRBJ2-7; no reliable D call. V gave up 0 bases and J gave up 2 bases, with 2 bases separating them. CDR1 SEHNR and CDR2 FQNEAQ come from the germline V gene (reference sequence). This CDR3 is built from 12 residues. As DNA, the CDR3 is TGTGCCAGCAGCTTAGCGCCCTACGAGCAGTACTTC. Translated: CASSLAPYEQYF.

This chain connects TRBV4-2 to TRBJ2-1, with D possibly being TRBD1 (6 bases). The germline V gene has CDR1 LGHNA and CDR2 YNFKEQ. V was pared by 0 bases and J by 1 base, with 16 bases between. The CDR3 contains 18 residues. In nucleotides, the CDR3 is TGTGCCAGCAGCCAAGATCCGGCAGGGGTTTTATCCTACAATGAGCAGTTCTTC. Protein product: CASSQDPAGVLSYNEQFF.

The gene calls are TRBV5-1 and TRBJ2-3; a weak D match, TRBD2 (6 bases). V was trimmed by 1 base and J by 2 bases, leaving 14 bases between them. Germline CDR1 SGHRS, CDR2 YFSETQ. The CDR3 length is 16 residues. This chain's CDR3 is CASSLMRRDPTDTQYF. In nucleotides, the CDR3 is TGCGCCAGCAGCTTGATGCGGCGGGACCCCACAGATACGCAGTATTTT. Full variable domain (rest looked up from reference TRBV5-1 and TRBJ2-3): KAGVTQTPRYLIKTRGQQVTLSCSPISGHRSVSWYQQTPGQGLQFLFEYFSETQRNKGNFPGRFSGRQFSNSRSEMNVSTLELGDSALYLCASSLMRRDPTDTQYFGPGTRLTVL.

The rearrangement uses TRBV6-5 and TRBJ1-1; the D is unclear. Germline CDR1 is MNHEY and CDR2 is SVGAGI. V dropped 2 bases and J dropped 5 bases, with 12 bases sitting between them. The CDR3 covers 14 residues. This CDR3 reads CASSYNGRWTEAFF. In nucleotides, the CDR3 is TGTGCCAGCAGTTACAACGGCCGGTGGACTGAAGCTTTCTTT.

The CDR3 DNA sequence: TGCGCCAGCAGCTTGGTTCCGACAGCAACCTACGAGCAGTACTTC. As protein: CASSLVPTATYEQYF. The chain recombines TRBV5-1 with TRBJ2-7, with D possibly being TRBD1 (5 bases). Germline V lookup: CDR1 SGHRS, CDR2 YFSETQ. Trimming left V 0 bases short and J 2 bases short, with 12 bases between. This CDR3 region has 15 residues.

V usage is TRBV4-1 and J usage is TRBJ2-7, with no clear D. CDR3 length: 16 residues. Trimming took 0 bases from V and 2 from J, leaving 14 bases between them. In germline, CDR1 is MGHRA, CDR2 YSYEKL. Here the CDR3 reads CASSQERDFAPYEQYF. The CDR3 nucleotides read TGCGCCAGCAGCCAAGAAAGGGATTTCGCCCCCTACGAGCAGTACTTC.

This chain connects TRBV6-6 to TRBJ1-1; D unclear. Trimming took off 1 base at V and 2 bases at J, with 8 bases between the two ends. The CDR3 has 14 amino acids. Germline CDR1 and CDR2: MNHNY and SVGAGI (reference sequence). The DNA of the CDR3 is TGTGCCAGCAGTTACTTAGAGGCCAACACTGAAGCTTTCTTT. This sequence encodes CASSYLEANTEAFF.

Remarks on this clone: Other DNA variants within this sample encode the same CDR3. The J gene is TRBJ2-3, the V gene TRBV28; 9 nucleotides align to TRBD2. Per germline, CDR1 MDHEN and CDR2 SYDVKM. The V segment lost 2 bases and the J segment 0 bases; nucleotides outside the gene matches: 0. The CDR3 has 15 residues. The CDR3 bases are TGTGCCAGCAGTTTACTAGCGGGGAGCACAGATACGCAGTATTTT. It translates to CASSLLAGSTDTQYF.

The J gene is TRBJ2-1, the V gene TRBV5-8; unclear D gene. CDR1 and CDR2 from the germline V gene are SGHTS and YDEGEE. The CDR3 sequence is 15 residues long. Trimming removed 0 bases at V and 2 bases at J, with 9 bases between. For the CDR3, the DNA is TGTGCCAGCAGCTTGGAGGTTATCCCCTACAATGAGCAGTTCTTC. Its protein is CASSLEVIPYNEQFF.

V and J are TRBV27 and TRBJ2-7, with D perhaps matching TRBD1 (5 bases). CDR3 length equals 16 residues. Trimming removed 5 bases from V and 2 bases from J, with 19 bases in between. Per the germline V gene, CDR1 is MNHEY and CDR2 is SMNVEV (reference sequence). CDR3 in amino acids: CASSLGPGSRTYEQYF. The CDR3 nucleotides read TGTGCCAGCAGTCTGGGGCCCGGGTCTCGAACCTACGAGCAGTACTTC.

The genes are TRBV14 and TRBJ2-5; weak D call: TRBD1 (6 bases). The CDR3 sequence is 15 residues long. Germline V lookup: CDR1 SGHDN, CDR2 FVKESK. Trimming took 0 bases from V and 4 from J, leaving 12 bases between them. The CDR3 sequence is CASSQERTRGETQYF. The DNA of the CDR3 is TGTGCCAGCAGCCAAGAACGGACCAGGGGAGAGACCCAGTACTTC. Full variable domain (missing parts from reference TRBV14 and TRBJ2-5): EAGVTQFPSHSVIEKGQTVTLRCDPISGHDNLYWYRRVMGKEIKFLLHFVKESKQDESGMPNNRFLAERTGGTYSTLKVQPAELEDSGVYFCASSQERTRGETQYFGPGTRLLVL.

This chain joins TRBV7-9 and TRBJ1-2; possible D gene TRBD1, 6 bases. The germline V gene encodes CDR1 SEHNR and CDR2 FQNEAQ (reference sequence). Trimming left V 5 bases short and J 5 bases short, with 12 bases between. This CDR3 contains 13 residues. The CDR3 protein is CASSPGARYGYTF. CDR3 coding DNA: TGTGCCAGCAGCCCGGGGGCTCGGTATGGCTACACCTTC.

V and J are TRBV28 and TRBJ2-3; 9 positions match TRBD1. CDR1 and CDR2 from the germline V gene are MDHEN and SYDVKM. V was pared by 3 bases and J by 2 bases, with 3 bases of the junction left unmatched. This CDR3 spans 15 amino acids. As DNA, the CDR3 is TGTGCCAGCAGTTTCGGGGACAGGGACACAGATACGCAGTATTTT. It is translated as CASSFGDRDTDTQYF.

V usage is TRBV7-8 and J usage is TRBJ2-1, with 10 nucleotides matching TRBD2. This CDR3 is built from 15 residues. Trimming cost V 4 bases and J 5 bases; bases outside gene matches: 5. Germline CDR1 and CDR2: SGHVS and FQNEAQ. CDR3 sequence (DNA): TGTGCCAGCAGCTCCTCTAGCGGGAGCCACAATGAGCAGTTCTTC. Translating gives CASSSSSGSHNEQFF.

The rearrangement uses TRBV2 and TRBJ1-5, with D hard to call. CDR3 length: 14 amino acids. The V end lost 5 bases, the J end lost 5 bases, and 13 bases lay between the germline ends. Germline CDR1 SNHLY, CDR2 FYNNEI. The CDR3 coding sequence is TGTGCCAGCAGTATACCAGGCAGCCATCAGCCCCAGCATTTT. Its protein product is CASSIPGSHQPQHF.

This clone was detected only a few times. Here the CDR3 reads CASSLSVYGTAHYGYTF. In DNA, the CDR3 is TGTGCCAGCAGCTTATCTGTGTACGGGACAGCTCACTATGGCTACACCTTC. The chain combines TRBV7-2 with TRBJ1-2; TRBD1 aligns across 7 bases. From germline, CDR1 is SGHTA and CDR2 FQGNSA. The V segment lost 2 bases and the J segment 3 bases; nucleotides outside the gene matches: 12. The CDR3 length is 17 residues.